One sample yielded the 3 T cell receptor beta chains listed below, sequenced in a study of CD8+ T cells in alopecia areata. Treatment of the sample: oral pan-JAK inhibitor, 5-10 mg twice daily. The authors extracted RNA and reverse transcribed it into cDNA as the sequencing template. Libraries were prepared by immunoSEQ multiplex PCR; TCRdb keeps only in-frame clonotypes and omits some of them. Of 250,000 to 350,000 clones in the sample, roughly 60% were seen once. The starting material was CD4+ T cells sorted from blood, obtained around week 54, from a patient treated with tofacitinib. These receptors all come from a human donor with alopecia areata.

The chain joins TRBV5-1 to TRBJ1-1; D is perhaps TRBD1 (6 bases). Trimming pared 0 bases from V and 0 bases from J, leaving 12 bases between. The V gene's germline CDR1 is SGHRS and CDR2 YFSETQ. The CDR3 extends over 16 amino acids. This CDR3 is CASSLAQGAMNTEAFF. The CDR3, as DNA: TGCGCCAGCAGCTTGGCACAGGGCGCCATGAACACTGAAGCTTTCTTT.

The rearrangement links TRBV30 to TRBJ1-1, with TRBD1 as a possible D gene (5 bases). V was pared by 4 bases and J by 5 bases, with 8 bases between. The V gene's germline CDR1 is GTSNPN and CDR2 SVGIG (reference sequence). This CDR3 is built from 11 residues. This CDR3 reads CAWKRGTEAFF. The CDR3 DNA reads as TGTGCCTGGAAACGGGGGACTGAAGCTTTCTTT.

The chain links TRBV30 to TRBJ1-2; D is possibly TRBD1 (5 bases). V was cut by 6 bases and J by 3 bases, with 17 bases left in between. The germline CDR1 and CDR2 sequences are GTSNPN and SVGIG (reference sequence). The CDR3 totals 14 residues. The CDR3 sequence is CACREGRVDYGYTF. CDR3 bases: TGTGCCTGCCGAGAGGGCAGGGTGGACTATGGCTACACCTTC.